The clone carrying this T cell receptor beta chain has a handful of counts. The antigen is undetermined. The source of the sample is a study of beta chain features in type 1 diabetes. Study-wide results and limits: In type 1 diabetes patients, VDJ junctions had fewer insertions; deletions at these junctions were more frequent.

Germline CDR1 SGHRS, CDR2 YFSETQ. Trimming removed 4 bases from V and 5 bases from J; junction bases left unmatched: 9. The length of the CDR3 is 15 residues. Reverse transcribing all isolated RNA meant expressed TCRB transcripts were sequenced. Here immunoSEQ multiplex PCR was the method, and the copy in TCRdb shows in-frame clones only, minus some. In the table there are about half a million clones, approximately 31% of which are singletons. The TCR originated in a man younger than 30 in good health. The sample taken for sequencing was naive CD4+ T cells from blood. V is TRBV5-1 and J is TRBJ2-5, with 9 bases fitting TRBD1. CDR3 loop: CASSDIQGAAETQYF. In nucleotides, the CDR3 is TGCGCCAGCAGCGATATACAGGGGGCGGCGGAGACCCAGTACTTC.